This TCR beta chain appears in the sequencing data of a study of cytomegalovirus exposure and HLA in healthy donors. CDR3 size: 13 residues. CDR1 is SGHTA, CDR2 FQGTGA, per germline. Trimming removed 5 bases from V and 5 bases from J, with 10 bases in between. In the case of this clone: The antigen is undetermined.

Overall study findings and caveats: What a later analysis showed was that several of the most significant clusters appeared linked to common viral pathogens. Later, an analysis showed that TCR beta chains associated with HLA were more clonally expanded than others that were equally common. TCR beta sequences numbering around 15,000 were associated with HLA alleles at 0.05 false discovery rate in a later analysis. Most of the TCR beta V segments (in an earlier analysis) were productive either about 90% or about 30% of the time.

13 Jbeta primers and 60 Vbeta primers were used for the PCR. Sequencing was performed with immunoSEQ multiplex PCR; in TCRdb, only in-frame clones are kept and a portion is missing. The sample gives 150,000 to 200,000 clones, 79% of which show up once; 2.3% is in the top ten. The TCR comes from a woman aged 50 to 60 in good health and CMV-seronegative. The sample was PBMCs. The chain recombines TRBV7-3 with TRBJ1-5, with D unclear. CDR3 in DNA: TGTGCCAGCAGCCCCTCCCCCCATCAGCCCCAGCATTTT. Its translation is CASSPSPHQPQHF.